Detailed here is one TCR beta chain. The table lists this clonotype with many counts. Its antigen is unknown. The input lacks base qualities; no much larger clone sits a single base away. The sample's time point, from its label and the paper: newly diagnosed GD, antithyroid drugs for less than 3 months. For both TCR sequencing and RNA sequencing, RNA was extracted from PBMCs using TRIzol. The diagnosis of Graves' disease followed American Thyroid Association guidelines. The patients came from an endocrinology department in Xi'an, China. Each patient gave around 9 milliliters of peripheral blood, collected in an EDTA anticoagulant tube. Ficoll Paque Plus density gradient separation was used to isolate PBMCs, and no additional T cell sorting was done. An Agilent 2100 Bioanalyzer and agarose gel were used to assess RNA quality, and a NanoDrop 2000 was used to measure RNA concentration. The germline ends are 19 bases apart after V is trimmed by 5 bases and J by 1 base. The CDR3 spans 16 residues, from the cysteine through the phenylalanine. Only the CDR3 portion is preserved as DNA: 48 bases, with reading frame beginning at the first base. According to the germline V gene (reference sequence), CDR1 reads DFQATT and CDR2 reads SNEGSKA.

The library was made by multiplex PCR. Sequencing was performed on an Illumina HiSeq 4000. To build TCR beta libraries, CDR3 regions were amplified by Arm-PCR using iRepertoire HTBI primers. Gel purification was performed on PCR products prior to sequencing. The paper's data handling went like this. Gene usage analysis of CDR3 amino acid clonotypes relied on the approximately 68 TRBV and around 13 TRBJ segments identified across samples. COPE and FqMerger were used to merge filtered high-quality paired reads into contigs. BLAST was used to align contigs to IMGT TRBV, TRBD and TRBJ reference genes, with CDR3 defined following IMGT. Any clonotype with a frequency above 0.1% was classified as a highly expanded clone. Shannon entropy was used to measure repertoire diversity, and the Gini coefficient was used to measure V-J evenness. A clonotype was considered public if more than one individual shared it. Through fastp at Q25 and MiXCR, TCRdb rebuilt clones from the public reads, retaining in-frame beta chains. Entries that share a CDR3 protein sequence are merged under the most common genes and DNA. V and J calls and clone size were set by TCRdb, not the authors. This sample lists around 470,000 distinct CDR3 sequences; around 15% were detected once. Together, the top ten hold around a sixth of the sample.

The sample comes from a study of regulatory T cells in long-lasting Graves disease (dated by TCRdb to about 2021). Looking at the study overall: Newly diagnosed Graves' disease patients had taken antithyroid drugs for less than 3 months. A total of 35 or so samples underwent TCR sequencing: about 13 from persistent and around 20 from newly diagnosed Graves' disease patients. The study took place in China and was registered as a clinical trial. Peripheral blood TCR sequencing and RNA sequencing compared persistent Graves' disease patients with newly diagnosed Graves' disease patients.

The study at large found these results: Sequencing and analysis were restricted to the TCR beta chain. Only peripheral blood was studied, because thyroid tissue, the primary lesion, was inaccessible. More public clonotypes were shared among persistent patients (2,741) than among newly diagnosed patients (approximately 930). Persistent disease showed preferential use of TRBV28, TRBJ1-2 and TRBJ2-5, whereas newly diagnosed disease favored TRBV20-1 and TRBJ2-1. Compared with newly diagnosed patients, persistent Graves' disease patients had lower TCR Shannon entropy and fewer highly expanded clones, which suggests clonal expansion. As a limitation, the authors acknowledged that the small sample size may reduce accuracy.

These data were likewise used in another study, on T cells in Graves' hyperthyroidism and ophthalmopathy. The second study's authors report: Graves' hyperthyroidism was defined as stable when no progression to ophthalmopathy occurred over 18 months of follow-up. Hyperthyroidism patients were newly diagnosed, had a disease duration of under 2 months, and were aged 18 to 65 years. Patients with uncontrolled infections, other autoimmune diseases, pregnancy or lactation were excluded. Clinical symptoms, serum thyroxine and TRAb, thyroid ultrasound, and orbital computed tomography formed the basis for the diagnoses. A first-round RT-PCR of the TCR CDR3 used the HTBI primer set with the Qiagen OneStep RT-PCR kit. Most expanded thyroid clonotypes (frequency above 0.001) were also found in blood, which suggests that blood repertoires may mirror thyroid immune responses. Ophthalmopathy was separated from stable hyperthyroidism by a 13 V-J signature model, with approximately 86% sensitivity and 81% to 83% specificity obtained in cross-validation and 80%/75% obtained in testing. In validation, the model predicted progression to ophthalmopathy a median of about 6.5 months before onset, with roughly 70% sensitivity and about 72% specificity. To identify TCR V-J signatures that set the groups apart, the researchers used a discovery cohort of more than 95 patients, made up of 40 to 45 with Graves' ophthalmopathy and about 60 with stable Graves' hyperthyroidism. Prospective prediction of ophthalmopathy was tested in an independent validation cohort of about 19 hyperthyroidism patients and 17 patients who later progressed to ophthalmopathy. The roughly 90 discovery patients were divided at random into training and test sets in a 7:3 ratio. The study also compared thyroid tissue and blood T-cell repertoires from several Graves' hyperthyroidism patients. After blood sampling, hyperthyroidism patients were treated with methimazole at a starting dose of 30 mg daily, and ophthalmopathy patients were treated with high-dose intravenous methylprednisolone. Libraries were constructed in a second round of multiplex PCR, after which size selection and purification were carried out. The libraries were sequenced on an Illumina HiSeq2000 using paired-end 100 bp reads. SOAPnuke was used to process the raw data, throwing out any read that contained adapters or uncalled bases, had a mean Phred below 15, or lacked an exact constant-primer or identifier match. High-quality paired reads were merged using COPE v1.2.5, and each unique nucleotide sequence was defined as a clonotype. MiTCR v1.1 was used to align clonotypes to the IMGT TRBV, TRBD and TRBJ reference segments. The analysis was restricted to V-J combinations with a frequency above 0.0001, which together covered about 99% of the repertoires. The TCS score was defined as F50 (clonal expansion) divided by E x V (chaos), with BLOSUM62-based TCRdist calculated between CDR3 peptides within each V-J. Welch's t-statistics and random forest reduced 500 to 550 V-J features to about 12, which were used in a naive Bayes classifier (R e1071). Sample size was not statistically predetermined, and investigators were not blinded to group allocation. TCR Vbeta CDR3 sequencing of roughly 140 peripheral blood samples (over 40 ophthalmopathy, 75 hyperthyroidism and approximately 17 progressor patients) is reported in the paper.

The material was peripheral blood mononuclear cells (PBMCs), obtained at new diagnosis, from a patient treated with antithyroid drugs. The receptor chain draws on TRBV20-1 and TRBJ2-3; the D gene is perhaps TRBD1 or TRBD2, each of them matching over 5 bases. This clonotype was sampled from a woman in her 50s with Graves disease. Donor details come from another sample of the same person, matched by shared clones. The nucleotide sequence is TGCAGTGCTCGACGAATGAGGGCAGGGCGCACAGATACGCAGTATTTT. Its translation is CSARRMRAGRTDTQYF.